The clone carrying this T cell receptor beta chain came up a few times. Its cognate antigen is unknown. These data are taken from a study of post-analysis software for immune sequencing data. Looking at the study overall: Recorded disease courses covered relapsing-remitting, secondary progressive and progressive-relapsing multiple sclerosis. Some patients had no subtype annotation.

Study-wide findings and caveats: The authors found that F measure strongly co-clustered same-batch samples. Patients showed TRBV5-6, TRBV5-1 and TRBV20-1 among roughly five TRBV segments more frequent than in controls. A significant reduction in normalized Chao1 diversity was observed in multiple sclerosis patients versus controls.

The CDR3 has 14 residues. Trimming shortened V by 8 bases and J by 0 bases, and 14 bases separated the two germline ends. Germline V gene lookup returns CDR1 SQVTM and CDR2 ANQGSEA. Unique molecular identifiers were present in the TCR beta cDNA libraries. The yield from approximately 1 to 10 million T cells was 500,000 or so cDNA molecules in total. TCRdb independently ran MiXCR on the PCR reads; one entry per CDR3 protein. Of about 260,000 distinct CDR3 sequences detected, 36% appear once; the ten largest clones hold 4% to 6%. The sample consisted of blood. This TCR derives from a girl aged 5-17 years with multiple sclerosis. The gene calls are TRBV29-1 and TRBJ1-5; D perhaps matches TRBD1 (6 bases). The CDR3, as DNA: TGCAGCTTTCGGGAAGGGGGTAGCAATCAGCCCCAGCATTTT. Amino acids: CSFREGGSNQPQHF.